This passage covers 27 T cell receptor beta chains from one sample sequenced in a study of identical twins. TCRdb called the 5' RACE reads again in MiXCR, with one record for every CDR3 protein. The table shows 450,000 or so distinct CDR3 sequences, with roughly 13% occurring only once. This sample also belongs to another study, concerning yellow fever vaccine responses in identical twins.

Specimen: CD4+ T cells sorted from blood. These receptors were obtained from a woman aged 18-29 years in good health.

This chain uses TRBV12-3 or TRBV12-4 with TRBJ2-1, with D possibly TRBD2 on 6 matching bases. The CDR3 loop spans 11 amino acids. V was clipped by 3 bases and J by 15 bases, with 12 bases between them. CDR3 sequence: CASSLGLGRFF. For the CDR3, the DNA is TGTGCCAGCAGTTTGGGACTCGGCCGGTTCTTC.

The chain couples TRBV20-1 to TRBJ2-7; D is ambiguous. The germline V gene encodes CDR1 DFQATT and CDR2 SNEGSKA (reference sequence). The V gene lost 4 bases and the J gene lost 3 bases, with 7 bases spanning the gap. The CDR3 loop spans 11 amino acids. CDR3 sequence (DNA): TGCAGTGCTACCGGTAGCTACGAGCAGTACTTC. Protein: CSATGSYEQYF.

This clonotype was found a few times. This sequence joins TRBV28 and TRBJ2-1; 7 bases map to TRBD2. CDR3 length: 14 residues. Looked up from germline, CDR1 is MDHEN and CDR2 is SYDVKM. V lost 4 bases and J lost 8; bases outside the gene matches: 8. For the CDR3, the DNA is TGTGCCAGCAGTTCCTGGACTAGTCCGCATGAGCAGTTCTTC. This sequence encodes CASSSWTSPHEQFF.

This sequence joins TRBV13 and TRBJ2-7, with 14 bases lining up with TRBD2. Germline V lookup: CDR1 PRHDT, CDR2 FYEKMQ (reference sequence). There are 14 residues in the CDR3. V dropped 9 bases and J dropped 9; count of bases not matched to a gene: 10. The CDR3 sequence is CASGLTSGRGGQYF. CDR3 coding DNA: TGTGCCAGTGGCCTGACTAGCGGGAGGGGCGGGCAGTACTTC.

This clonotype was observed many times. The chain is built from TRBV29-1 and TRBJ1-2; maybe TRBD1 (6 bases). The germline V and J ends were trimmed by 3 bases and 7 bases, with 12 bases remaining between them. This CDR3 contains 12 residues. Germline V lookup: CDR1 SQVTM, CDR2 ANQGSEA. CDR3 nucleotides: TGCAGCGTTGAGGGGGCCTTAGGTGGCTACACCTTC. As protein: CSVEGALGGYTF.

Only a few counts were recorded for this clonotype. The chain has TRBV3-1 and TRBJ1-6; no firm D call. CDR3 size: 15 residues. Trimming removed 6 bases at V and 8 bases at J, with 17 bases between. Germline CDR1 and CDR2: LGHDT and YNNKEL (reference sequence). The CDR3 region is CASRRTASRDSPLHF. Written as DNA, the CDR3 is TGTGCCAGCAGGCGGACGGCCTCTAGGGATTCACCCCTCCACTTT.

For the CDR3, the DNA is TGTGCCAGCAGCTTGGTACAGGGGGCGCTCAATGAGCAGTTCTTC. Translated: CASSLVQGALNEQFF. The chain couples TRBV6-4 to TRBJ2-1; 9 bases map to TRBD1. The CDR3 sequence is 15 residues long. The V gene end was trimmed by 6 bases and the J gene end by 6 bases; junction bases not matched to a gene: 9. Germline CDR1 is MRHNA and CDR2 is SNTAGT.

In regard to this clonotype: Mismatch with germline at one junction end may stem from a read error. The gene calls are TRBV7-9 and TRBJ1-3; D call uncertain. CDR1 and CDR2 from the germline V gene are SEHNR and FQNEAQ (reference sequence). CDR3 length equals 14 residues. The CDR3, as DNA: TGTGCCAGCAGCCCCGACGGCCTCGGAAGCACCATATATTTT. Amino acids: CASSPDGLGSTIYF. The entire variable domain, with the rest obtained from reference TRBV7-9 and TRBJ1-3, is as follows: DTGVSQNPRHKITKRGQNVTFRCDPISEHNRLYWYRQTLGQGPEFLTYFQNEAQLEKSRLLSDRFSAERPKGSFSTLEIQRTEQGDSAMYLCASSPDGLGSTIYFGEGSWLTVV.

This clonotype was seen more than once but under ten times. The chain recombines TRBV24-1 with TRBJ2-1; 8 nucleotides match TRBD1. After removal of 7 bases from V and 6 bases from J, the junction contained 10 bases not matched to a gene. CDR1 is KGHDR, CDR2 SFDVKD, per germline. CDR3 length: 15 amino acids. CDR3 sequence reads: CATRLQGARSNEQFF. The CDR3 DNA follows: TGTGCCACCAGGCTCCAGGGGGCGCGTTCCAATGAGCAGTTCTTC.

The chain employs TRBV5-6 and TRBJ2-5; 9 bases are a match to TRBD1. Trimming removed 4 bases from V and 5 bases from J; junction bases left unmatched: 6. The CDR3 consists of 14 residues. Germline V lookup: CDR1 SGHDT, CDR2 YYEEEE. CDR3 sequence: CASSIGTGRETQYF. The CDR3 region has the DNA TGTGCCAGCAGCATAGGGACAGGGAGGGAGACCCAGTACTTC. Full variable domain (missing parts from reference TRBV5-6 and TRBJ2-5): DAGVTQSPTHLIKTRGQQVTLRCSPKSGHDTVSWYQQALGQGPQFIFQYYEEEERQRGNFPDRFSGHQFPNYSSELNVNALLLGDSALYLCASSIGTGRETQYFGPGTRLLVL.

The chain carries TRBV20-1 and TRBJ2-2; a weak D match, TRBD2 (5 bases). V gave up 4 bases and J gave up 4 bases, with 16 bases separating them. Per germline, CDR1 DFQATT and CDR2 SNEGSKA (reference sequence). The CDR3 consists of 15 residues. The DNA of the CDR3 is TGCAGTGCTATGGCCCCGGGATTGGTCACCGGGGAGCTGTTTTTT. The encoded protein is CSAMAPGLVTGELFF.

This clonotype showed up just a few times. The rearrangement uses TRBV24-1 and TRBJ2-1, with 7 bases that match TRBD2. The germline V gene encodes CDR1 KGHDR and CDR2 SFDVKD. The CDR3 spans 16 residues. The V segment lost 1 base and the J segment 6 bases; nucleotides outside the gene matches: 8. CDR3 in DNA: TGTGCCACCAGTGATTTCGGCGCGGGGGTTTCCAATGAGCAGTTCTTC. This gives the protein CATSDFGAGVSNEQFF.

The V gene is TRBV29-1, the J gene TRBJ2-1; D may be TRBD2 (7 bases). CDR1 SQVTM and CDR2 ANQGSEA come from the germline V gene. The V gene lost 4 bases and the J gene lost 0 bases, with 10 bases spanning the gap. This CDR3 has 14 amino acids. CDR3 region: CSVVGGGSYNEQFF. The CDR3 bases are TGCAGCGTTGTAGGGGGGGGCTCCTACAATGAGCAGTTCTTC.

This clonotype was counted between two and nine times. The rearrangement links TRBV4-3 to TRBJ2-1, with 7 bases fitting TRBD2. Germline CDR1 is LGHNA and CDR2 is YSLEER. This CDR3 has 16 residues. V shed 0 bases and J 9 bases; nucleotides not matched to a gene: 11. The CDR3 region is CASSQEFVGLPTEQFF. In DNA, the CDR3 is TGCGCCAGCAGCCAAGAGTTTGTGGGACTACCTACTGAGCAGTTCTTC.

This clonotype was counted a few times. J is TRBJ2-3 and V is TRBV3-1; 9 bases align to TRBD2. CDR1 and CDR2 from the germline V gene are LGHDT and YNNKEL (reference sequence). This CDR3 is 15 amino acids long. V dropped 3 bases and J dropped 3; count of bases not matched to a gene: 4. The CDR3 sequence: CASSHVTSGTDTQYF. The DNA of the CDR3 is TGTGCCAGCAGCCATGTAACTAGCGGGACAGATACGCAGTATTTT.

This rearrangement joins TRBV3-1 to TRBJ1-5; no clear D gene. Germline V gene lookup returns CDR1 LGHDT and CDR2 YNNKEL (reference sequence). The CDR3 sequence is 15 residues long. V was shortened by 8 bases and J by 3 bases, with 17 bases between the two germline ends. The CDR3 DNA is TGTGCCAGCTCCCAAGAGTTAGGATACAATCAGCCCCAGCATTTT. The encoded protein is CASSQELGYNQPQHF.

The J gene is TRBJ2-7, the V gene TRBV29-1; D might be TRBD1 or TRBD2, each matching 5 bases. The CDR3 loop spans 15 amino acids. Germline CDR1 is SQVTM and CDR2 is ANQGSEA. Between the trimmed V and J ends, which lost 4 bases and 3 bases, there was a span of 19 bases. The CDR3 sequence is CSVVGGGTGNYEQYF. In DNA form, the CDR3 reads TGCAGCGTTGTAGGTGGGGGTACAGGAAACTACGAGCAGTACTTC.

In this sample, this clonotype turned up a few times. CDR3 residues: CASSDWGGGTDTQYF. The CDR3 DNA reads as TGTGCCAGCAGTGATTGGGGCGGGGGCACAGATACGCAGTATTTT. The chain employs TRBV2 and TRBJ2-3; a weak D match, TRBD2 (6 bases). CDR1 and CDR2 from the germline V gene are SNHLY and FYNNEI. This CDR3 region has 15 residues. The V and J ends lost 3 bases and 1 base respectively, with 11 bases between them.

This clonotype was recorded a few times. The chain uses TRBV20-1 and TRBJ2-2, with 10 bases identical to TRBD1. The germline V gene has CDR1 DFQATT and CDR2 SNEGSKA (reference sequence). The CDR3 length is 15 residues. V shed 1 base, J shed 5 bases, and the junction held 4 bases outside the gene matches. This chain's CDR3 is CSARGQGASTGELFF. Written as DNA, the CDR3 is TGCAGTGCTAGAGGACAGGGGGCGAGTACCGGGGAGCTGTTTTTT.

This clonotype was counted a few times. The gene calls are TRBV20-1 and TRBJ2-7; 11 positions agree with TRBD1. The length of the CDR3 is 15 residues. CDR1 and CDR2 from the germline V gene are DFQATT and SNEGSKA (reference sequence). After removal of 6 bases from V and 2 bases from J, the junction contained 9 bases not matched to a gene. The CDR3 DNA follows: TGCAGTGCGCAGGACAGGGGGCGCCCGGCCTACGAGCAGTACTTC. Translated: CSAQDRGRPAYEQYF.

This clonotype was seen a few times. This sequence joins TRBV12-3 or TRBV12-4 and TRBJ1-5; perhaps TRBD1 as D (6 bases). V lost 5 bases to trimming and J lost 0 bases, with 11 bases between them. This CDR3 comprises 15 residues. CDR3: CASSDGQFSNQPQHF. CDR3 DNA sequence: TGTGCCAGCAGTGACGGACAGTTTAGCAATCAGCCCCAGCATTTT.

The genes are TRBV6-6 and TRBJ2-3; D is unresolved. CDR1 is MNHNY, CDR2 SVGAGI, per germline (reference sequence). V was shortened by 6 bases and J by 11 bases, with 15 bases between the two germline ends. CDR3 length: 12 residues. The CDR3 region has the DNA TGTGCCAGCAGGACCGACTTAAAAGAGCAGTATTTT. It translates to CASRTDLKEQYF.

The J gene is TRBJ2-2, the V gene TRBV5-6, with a possible D match to TRBD1 (5 bases). Trimming shortened V by 6 bases and J by 2 bases, and 8 bases separated the two germline ends. Germline V CDR1 and CDR2: SGHDT, YYEEEE. CDR3 size: 13 residues. CDR3 region: CASNRINTGELFF. Here the CDR3 DNA reads TGTGCCAGCAACAGGATAAACACCGGGGAGCTGTTTTTT.

This chain connects TRBV11-1 to TRBJ1-6; D not certain. Germline V gene lookup returns CDR1 SGHAT and CDR2 FQDESV (reference sequence). The CDR3 consists of 13 residues. Between the trimmed V and J ends, which lost 5 bases and 10 bases, there was a span of 12 bases. CDR3 region: CASSKGPGSPLHF. The CDR3 region has the DNA TGTGCCAGCAGCAAAGGACCGGGGTCACCCCTCCACTTT.

The chain uses TRBV20-1 and TRBJ2-7, with D possibly called TRBD1 or TRBD2 (6 bases each). The CDR3 consists of 11 residues. In germline, CDR1 is DFQATT, CDR2 SNEGSKA (reference sequence). The CDR3 sequence: CRGGAGDEQYF. As DNA, the CDR3 is TGCAGGGGCGGGGCAGGGGACGAGCAGTACTTC.

Ten or more counts support this clonotype. The J gene is TRBJ2-1, the V gene TRBV7-9; 8 nucleotides line up with TRBD2. V trimming: 6 bases; J trimming: 3 bases; junction bases outside the gene matches: 7. Germline CDR1 and CDR2: SEHNR and FQNEAQ (reference sequence). CDR3 size: 15 residues. The DNA of the CDR3 is TGTGCCAGCAGACCGACTAGCGTCGACTACAATGAGCAGTTCTTC. It translates to CASRPTSVDYNEQFF.

The chain links TRBV18 to TRBJ2-7; 7 bases are shared with TRBD1. After removal of 2 bases from V and 0 bases from J, the junction contained 4 bases not matched to a gene. Per the germline V gene, CDR1 is KGHSH and CDR2 is LQKENI. The length of the CDR3 is 15 residues. This CDR3 reads CASSPEQGSSYEQYF. CDR3 coding DNA: TGTGCCAGCTCACCAGAACAGGGGTCCTCCTACGAGCAGTACTTC.